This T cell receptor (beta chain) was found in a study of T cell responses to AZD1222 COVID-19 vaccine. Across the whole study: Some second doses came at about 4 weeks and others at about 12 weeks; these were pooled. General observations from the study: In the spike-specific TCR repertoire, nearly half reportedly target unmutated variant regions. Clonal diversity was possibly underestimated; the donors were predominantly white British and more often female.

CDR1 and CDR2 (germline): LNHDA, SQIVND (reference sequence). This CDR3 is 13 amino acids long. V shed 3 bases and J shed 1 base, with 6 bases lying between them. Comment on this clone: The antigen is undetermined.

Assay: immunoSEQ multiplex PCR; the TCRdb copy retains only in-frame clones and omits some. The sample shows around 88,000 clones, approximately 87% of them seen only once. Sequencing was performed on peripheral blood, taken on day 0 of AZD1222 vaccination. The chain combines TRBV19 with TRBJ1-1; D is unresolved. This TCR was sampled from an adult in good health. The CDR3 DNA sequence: TGTGCCAGTAGTATCATAGGGAACACTGAAGCTTTCTTT. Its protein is CASSIIGNTEAFF. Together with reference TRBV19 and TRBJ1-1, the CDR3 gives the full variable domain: DGGITQSPKYLFRKEGQNVTLSCEQNLNHDAMYWYRQDPGQGLRLIYYSQIVNDFQKGDIAEGYSVSREKKESFPLTVTSAQKNPTAFYLCASSIIGNTEAFFGQGTRLTVV.